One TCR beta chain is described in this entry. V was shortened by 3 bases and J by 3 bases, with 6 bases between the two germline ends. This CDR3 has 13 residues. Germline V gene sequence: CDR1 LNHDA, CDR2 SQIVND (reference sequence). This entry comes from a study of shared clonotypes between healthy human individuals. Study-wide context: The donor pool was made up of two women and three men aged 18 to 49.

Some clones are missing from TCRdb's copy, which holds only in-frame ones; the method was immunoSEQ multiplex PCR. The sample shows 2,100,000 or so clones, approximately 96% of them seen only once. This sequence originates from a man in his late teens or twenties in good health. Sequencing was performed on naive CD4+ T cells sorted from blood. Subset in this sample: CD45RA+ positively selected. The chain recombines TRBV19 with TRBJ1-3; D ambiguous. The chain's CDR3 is CASSIANGNTIYF. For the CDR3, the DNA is TGTGCCAGTAGTATCGCAAATGGAAACACCATATATTTT.